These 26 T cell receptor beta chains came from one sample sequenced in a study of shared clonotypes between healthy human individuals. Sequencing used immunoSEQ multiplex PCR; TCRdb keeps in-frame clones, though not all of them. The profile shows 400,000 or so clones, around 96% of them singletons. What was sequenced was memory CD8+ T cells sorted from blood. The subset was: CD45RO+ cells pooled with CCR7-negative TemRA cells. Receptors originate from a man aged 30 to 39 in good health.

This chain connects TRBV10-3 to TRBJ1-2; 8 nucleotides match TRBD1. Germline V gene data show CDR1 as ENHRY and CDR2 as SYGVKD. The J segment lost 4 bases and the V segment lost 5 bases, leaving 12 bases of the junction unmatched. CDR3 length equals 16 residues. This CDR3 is CAISKLQGGSAYGYTF. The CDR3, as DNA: TGTGCCATCAGTAAATTACAGGGGGGGTCCGCCTATGGCTACACCTTC.

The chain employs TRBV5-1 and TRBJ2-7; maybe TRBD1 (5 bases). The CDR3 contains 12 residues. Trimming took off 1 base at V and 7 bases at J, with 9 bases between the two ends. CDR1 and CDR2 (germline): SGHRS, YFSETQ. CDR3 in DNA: TGCGCCAGCAGCTTGTTGCCAGGGGAGCAGTACTTC. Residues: CASSLLPGEQYF.

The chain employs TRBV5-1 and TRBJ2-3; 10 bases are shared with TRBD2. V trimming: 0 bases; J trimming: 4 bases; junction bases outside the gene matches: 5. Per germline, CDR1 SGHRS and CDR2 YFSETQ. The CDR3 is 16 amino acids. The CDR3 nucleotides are TGCGCCAGCAGCTTGGCGATACTAGCGGGACCAGATACGCAGTATTTT. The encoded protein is CASSLAILAGPDTQYF.

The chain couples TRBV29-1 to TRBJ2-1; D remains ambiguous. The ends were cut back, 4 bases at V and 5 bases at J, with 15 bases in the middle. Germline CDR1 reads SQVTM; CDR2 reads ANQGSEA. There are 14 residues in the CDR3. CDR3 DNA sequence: TGCAGCGTTGCAATCGTGTACAGACACAATGAGCAGTTCTTC. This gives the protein CSVAIVYRHNEQFF.

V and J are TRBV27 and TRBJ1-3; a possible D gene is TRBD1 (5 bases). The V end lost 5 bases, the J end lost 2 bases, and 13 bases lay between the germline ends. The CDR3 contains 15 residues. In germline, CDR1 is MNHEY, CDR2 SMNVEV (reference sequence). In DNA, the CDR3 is TGTGCCAGCAGTCCTATCACAGGTGCTGGAAACACCATATATTTT. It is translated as CASSPITGAGNTIYF.

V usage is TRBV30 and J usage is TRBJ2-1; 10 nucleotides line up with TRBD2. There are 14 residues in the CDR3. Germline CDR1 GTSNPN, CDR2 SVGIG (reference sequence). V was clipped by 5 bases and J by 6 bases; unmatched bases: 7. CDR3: CAWGGLAVTNEQFF. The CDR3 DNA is TGTGCCTGGGGTGGACTAGCGGTCACCAATGAGCAGTTCTTC.

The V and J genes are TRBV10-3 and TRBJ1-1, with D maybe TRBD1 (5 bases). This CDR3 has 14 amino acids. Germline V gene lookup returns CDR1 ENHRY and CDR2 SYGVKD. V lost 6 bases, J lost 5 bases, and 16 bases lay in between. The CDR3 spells CAIRNSGKGTEAFF. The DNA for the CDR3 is TGTGCCATCAGGAATTCAGGGAAGGGGACTGAAGCTTTCTTT.

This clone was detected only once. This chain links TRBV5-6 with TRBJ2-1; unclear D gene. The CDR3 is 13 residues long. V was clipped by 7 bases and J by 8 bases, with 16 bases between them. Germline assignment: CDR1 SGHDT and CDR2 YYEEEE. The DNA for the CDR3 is TGTGCCAGCCATCTCGGCGCTGCGGATGAGCAGTTCTTC. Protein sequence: CASHLGAADEQFF.

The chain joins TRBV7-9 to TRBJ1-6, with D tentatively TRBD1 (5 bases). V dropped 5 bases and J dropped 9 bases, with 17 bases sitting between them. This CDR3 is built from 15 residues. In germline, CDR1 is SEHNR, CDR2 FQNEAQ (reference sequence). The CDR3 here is CASSVGPGGTSPLHF. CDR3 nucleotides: TGTGCCAGCAGCGTAGGGCCTGGGGGAACTTCACCCCTCCACTTT. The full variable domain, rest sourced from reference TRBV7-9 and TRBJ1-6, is DTGVSQNPRHKITKRGQNVTFRCDPISEHNRLYWYRQTLGQGPEFLTYFQNEAQLEKSRLLSDRFSAERPKGSFSTLEIQRTEQGDSAMYLCASSVGPGGTSPLHFGNGTRLTVT.

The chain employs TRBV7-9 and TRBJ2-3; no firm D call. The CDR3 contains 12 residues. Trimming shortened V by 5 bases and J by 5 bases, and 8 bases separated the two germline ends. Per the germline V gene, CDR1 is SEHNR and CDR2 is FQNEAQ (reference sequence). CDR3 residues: CASSPPGDTQYF. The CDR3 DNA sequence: TGTGCCAGCAGCCCACCCGGAGATACGCAGTATTTT.

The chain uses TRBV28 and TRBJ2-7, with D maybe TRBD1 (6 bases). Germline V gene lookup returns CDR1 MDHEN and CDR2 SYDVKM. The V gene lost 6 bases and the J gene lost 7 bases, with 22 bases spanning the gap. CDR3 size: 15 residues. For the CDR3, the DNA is TGTGCCAGCAGCTCCCCGGATCAGGGGTCCAGGGAGCAGTACTTC. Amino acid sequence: CASSSPDQGSREQYF.

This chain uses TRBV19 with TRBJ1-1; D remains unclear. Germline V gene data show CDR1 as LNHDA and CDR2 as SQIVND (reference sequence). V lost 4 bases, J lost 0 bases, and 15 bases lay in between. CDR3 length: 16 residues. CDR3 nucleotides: TGTGCCAGTAGTACCTTCGGACGGAGGTTGAACACTGAAGCTTTCTTT. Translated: CASSTFGRRLNTEAFF.

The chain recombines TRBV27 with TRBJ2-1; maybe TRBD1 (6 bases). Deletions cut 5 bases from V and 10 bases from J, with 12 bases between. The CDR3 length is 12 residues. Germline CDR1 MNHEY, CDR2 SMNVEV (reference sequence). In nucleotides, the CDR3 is TGTGCCAGCAGTCCTACAGGGATAGAGCAGTTCTTC. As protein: CASSPTGIEQFF.

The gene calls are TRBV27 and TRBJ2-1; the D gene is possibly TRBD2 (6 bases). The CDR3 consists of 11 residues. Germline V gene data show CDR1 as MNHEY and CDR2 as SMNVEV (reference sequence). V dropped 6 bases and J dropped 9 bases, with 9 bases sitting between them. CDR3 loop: CASRLASEQFF. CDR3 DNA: TGTGCCAGCAGACTAGCTAGTGAGCAGTTCTTC.

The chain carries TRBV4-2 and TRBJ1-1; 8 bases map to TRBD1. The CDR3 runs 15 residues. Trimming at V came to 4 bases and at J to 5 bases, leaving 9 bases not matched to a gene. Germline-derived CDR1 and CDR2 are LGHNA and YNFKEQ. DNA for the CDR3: TGTGCCAGCAGCCCGGGAGGGACAGGTGGGACTGAAGCTTTCTTT. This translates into CASSPGGTGGTEAFF.

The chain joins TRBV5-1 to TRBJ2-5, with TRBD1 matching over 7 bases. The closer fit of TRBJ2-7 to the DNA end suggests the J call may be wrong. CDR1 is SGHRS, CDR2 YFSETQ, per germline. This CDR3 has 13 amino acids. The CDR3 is CASRRDSSYEQYF. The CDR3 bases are TGCGCCAGCAGACGGGACAGCTCCTACGAGCAGTACTTC.

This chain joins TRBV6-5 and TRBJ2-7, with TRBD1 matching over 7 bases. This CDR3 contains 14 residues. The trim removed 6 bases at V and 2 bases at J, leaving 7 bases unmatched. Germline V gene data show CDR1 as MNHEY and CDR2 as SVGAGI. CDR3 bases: TGTGCCAGCAGGTCTGACAGGGCCCCCTACGAGCAGTACTTC. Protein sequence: CASRSDRAPYEQYF.

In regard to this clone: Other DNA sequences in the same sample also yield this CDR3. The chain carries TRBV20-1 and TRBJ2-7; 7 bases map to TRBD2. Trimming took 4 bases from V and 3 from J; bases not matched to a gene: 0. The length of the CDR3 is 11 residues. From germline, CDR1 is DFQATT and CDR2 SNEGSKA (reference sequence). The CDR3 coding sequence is TGCAGTGCTACTAGCGGCTACGAGCAGTACTTC. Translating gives CSATSGYEQYF.

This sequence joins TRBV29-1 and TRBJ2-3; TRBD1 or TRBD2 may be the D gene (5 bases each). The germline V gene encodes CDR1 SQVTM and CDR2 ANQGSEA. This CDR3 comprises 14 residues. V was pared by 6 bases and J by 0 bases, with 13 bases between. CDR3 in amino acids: CSVTFGTSTDTQYF. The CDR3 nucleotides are TGCAGCGTGACGTTTGGGACCAGCACAGATACGCAGTATTTT.

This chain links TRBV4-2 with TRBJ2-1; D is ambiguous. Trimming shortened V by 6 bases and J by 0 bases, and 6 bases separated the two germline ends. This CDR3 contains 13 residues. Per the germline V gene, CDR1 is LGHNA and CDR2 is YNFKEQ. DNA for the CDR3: TGTGCCAGCAGGAAGAGCTCCTACAATGAGCAGTTCTTC. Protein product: CASRKSSYNEQFF.

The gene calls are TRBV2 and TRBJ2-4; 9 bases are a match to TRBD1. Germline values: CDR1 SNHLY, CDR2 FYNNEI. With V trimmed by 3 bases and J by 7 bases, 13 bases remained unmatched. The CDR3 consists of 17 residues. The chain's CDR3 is CASSERGPGQGRNIQYF. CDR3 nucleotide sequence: TGTGCCAGCAGTGAGAGGGGACCGGGACAGGGAAGGAACATTCAGTACTTC.

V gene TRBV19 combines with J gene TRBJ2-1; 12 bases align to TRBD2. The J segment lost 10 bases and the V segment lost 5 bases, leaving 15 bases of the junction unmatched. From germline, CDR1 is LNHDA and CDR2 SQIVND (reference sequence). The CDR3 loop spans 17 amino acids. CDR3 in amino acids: CASSVSLRLAGVGEQFF. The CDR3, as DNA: TGTGCCAGTAGTGTCTCGTTAAGACTAGCGGGAGTAGGCGAGCAGTTCTTC.

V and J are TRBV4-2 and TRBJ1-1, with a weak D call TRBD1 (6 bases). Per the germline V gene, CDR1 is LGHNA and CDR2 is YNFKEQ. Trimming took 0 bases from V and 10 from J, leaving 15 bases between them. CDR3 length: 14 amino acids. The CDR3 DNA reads TGTGCCAGCAGCCAAGAGACAGGCTGGGGTATAGCTTTCTTT. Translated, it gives CASSQETGWGIAFF.

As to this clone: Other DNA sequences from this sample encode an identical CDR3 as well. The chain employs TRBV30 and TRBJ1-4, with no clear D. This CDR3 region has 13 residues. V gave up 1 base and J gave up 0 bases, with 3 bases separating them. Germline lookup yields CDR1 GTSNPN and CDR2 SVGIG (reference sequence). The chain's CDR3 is CAWSGATNEKLFF. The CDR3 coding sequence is TGTGCCTGGAGTGGCGCAACTAATGAAAAACTGTTTTTT.

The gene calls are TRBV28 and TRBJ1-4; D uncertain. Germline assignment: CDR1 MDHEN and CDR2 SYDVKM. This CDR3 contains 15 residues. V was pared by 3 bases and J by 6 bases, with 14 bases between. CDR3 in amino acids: CASSFFGGRDEKLFF. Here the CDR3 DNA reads TGTGCCAGCAGTTTTTTCGGAGGGAGAGATGAAAAACTGTTTTTT.

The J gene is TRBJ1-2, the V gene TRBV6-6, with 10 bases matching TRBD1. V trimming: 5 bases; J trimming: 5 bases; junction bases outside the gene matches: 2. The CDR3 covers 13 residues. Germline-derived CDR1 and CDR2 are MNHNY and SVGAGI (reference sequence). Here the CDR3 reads CASSRQGAYGYTF. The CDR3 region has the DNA TGTGCCAGCAGTAGACAGGGGGCTTATGGCTACACCTTC.